This note documents a single T cell receptor (beta chain) sequence. Its antigen is not known. Repertoires were generated with immunoSEQ multiplex PCR, while TCRdb's copy carries only in-frame clones and drops some. The repertoire consists of around 18,000 clones, with approximately 80% occurring once and the leading ten covering 10% to 15%. V was shortened by 0 bases and J by 4 bases, with 4 bases between the two germline ends. CDR1 and CDR2 from the germline V gene are LGHNA and YNFKEQ. The CDR3 covers 13 residues. This record comes from a study of OX40 agonist ivuxolimab in advanced cancers. At the level of the study: Three patients, one with hepatocellular carcinoma and two with cutaneous melanoma, responded partially. General observations from the study: At 0.1 to 3.0 mg/kg, CD4+ and CD8+ blood T cells expanded clonally by week 6. Nonresponders included some who also had low normalized T-cell clonal expansion.

People who had autoimmune disease history or systemic immunosuppression were excluded. The sequence was obtained from an adult with an advanced solid tumor such as melanoma, head and neck, liver or kidney cancer. This specimen was CD4+ or CD8+ T cells sorted from blood, taken in a trial of the OX40 agonist ivuxolimab. The rearrangement joins TRBV4-2 to TRBJ1-3; D unclear. CDR3 in amino acids: CASSQEFGNTIYF. CDR3 nucleotide sequence: TGTGCCAGCAGCCAAGAATTCGGAAACACCATATATTTT.